This T cell receptor beta chain was identified during a study of identifying expanded T cells in peripheral blood. A remark on this clone: Its cognate antigen is unknown.

Study results and caveats: Two-week clone count variance significantly increased as total template count grew. About 1.2 clones differed between technical replicates, versus around 15 and 19 over time.

No infections or other immune events were documented during collection. TCRdb's table, derived via immunoSEQ multiplex PCR, lists solely in-frame clones and lacks some. The sample lists approximately 83,000 clones, roughly 81% seen once, with less than 5% in the top ten. Germline V CDR1 and CDR2: SGHNT, YYREEE (reference sequence). With V trimmed by 0 bases and J by 5 bases, 2 bases remained unmatched. The CDR3 totals 14 residues. This TCR was sampled from a person aged 18 to 70 in good health. The sequenced sample consisted of blood. The chain carries TRBV5-4 and TRBJ1-2; 9 nucleotides line up with TRBD1. DNA of the CDR3: TGTGCCAGCAGCTTGGGTGGGACAGGGTATGGCTACACCTTC. Translation gives CASSLGGTGYGYTF.